Each of the 14 T cell receptor beta chains below was sequenced from the same sample in a study of blood T cell repertoires in COVID-19. Clones were read by immunoSEQ multiplex PCR, and TCRdb kept only the in-frame ones, dropping some. This table has a few hundred thousand clones, approximately 89% appearing once. Sequenced sample: peripheral blood. Source of these receptors: a woman between 25 and 40 years old with COVID-19, enrolled during active disease.

The V and J genes are TRBV4-3 and TRBJ2-2; TRBD2 agrees at 9 bases. Unmatched junction bases numbered 3, after V lost 1 base and J lost 6 bases. CDR1 is LGHNA, CDR2 YSLEER, per germline. The CDR3 loop spans 15 amino acids. The CDR3, as DNA: TGCGCCAGCAGCCAAGCGGGACTAGCATCCGGGGAGCTGTTTTTT. Translating gives CASSQAGLASGELFF.

The rearrangement uses TRBV6-2 or TRBV6-3 and TRBJ2-1, with a weak D call TRBD2 (6 bases). Germline V CDR1 and CDR2: MNHEY, SVGEGT. This CDR3 is 16 amino acids long. V lost 6 bases, J lost 7 bases, and 22 bases lay in between. The CDR3: CASSDGGRPWGNEQFF. The CDR3 DNA reads TGTGCCAGCAGCGACGGGGGACGGCCCTGGGGGAATGAGCAGTTCTTC.

V gene TRBV5-1 combines with J gene TRBJ1-1; 7 bases are a match to TRBD1. Germline V gives CDR1 SGHRS, CDR2 YFSETQ. The CDR3 totals 16 residues. V lost 4 bases to trimming and J lost 4 bases; unmatched junction nucleotides: 13. CDR3 residues: CASSPQGVGVSTEAFF. For the CDR3, the DNA is TGCGCCAGCAGCCCTCAGGGGGTCGGGGTGAGCACTGAAGCTTTCTTT.

This clone was observed a handful of times. The CDR3 DNA sequence: TGTGCCAGCAGCTTGGACAGGGGAGCCTATGGCTACACCTTC. Protein sequence: CASSLDRGAYGYTF. This chain uses TRBV5-4 with TRBJ1-2; 7 bases line up with TRBD1. The CDR3 has 14 residues. V gave up 0 bases and J gave up 4 bases; unmatched junction bases: 3. Germline-derived CDR1 and CDR2 are SGHNT and YYREEE (reference sequence).

This clone showed up just once. The chain is built from TRBV4-1 and TRBJ2-7; TRBD2 aligns across 7 bases. The germline gives CDR1 MGHRA, CDR2 YSYEKL. The CDR3 sequence is 17 residues long. The ends lost 0 bases at V and 0 bases at J; junction bases unmatched: 8. The CDR3, as DNA: TGCGCCAGCAGCCAAGATCAAGGTAGCGGGTACTCCTACGAGCAGTACTTC. Its protein is CASSQDQGSGYSYEQYF.

The chain carries TRBV16 and TRBJ2-7; the match to TRBD1 covers 8 bases. The germline CDR1 and CDR2 sequences are KGHSY and FQNENV. The CDR3 loop spans 18 amino acids. Unmatched junction bases numbered 12, after V lost 2 bases and J lost 0 bases. The CDR3 DNA reads TGTGCCAGCAGCCAAGGGCAGGGGGCCTACCCGAGCTCCTACGAGCAGTACTTC. Encoded protein: CASSQGQGAYPSSYEQYF.

The chain links TRBV14 to TRBJ1-1; 8 bases agree with TRBD1. Germline-derived CDR1 and CDR2 are SGHDN and FVKESK. Unmatched junction bases numbered 12, after V lost 4 bases and J lost 5 bases. The CDR3 totals 16 residues. CDR3 bases: TGTGCCAGCAGCCGCGGGACAGGCCTTCGAGGGACTGAAGCTTTCTTT. It codes for CASSRGTGLRGTEAFF.

In this sample, this clone turned up once. The chain is built from TRBV3-1 (or the pseudogene TRBV3-2) and TRBJ2-1; perhaps TRBD1 as D (6 bases). V was shortened by 1 base and J by 8 bases, with 12 bases between the two germline ends. This CDR3 is 14 amino acids long. Germline V gene data show CDR1 as LGHDT and CDR2 as YNNKEL (reference sequence). The CDR3 nucleotides are TGTGCCAGCAGCCAAGCAGGGGTAATCGATGAGCAGTTCTTC. Amino acid sequence: CASSQAGVIDEQFF.

V usage is TRBV2 and J usage is TRBJ1-2; no clear D gene. This CDR3 is built from 13 residues. V was cut by 4 bases and J by 5 bases, with 11 bases left in between. Looked up from germline, CDR1 is SNHLY and CDR2 is FYNNEI. DNA for the CDR3: TGTGCCAGCAGTGCACAGCTGACATATGGCTACACCTTC. It is translated as CASSAQLTYGYTF. Together with reference TRBV2 and TRBJ1-2, the CDR3 gives the full variable domain: EPEVTQTPSHQVTQMGQEVILRCVPISNHLYFYWYRQILGQKVEFLVSFYNNEISEKSEIFDDQFSVERPDGSNFTLKIRSTKLEDSAMYFCASSAQLTYGYTFGSGTRLTVV.

The genes are TRBV7-8 and TRBJ1-3; D is uncertain. Germline-derived CDR1 and CDR2 are SGHVS and FQNEAQ. CDR3 length equals 14 residues. V lost 6 bases, J lost 2 bases, and 11 bases lay in between. The CDR3 loop reads CASRRSGTGNTIYF. The CDR3 DNA follows: TGTGCCAGCAGACGGTCAGGTACTGGAAACACCATATATTTT.

This sequence joins TRBV27 and TRBJ2-7; 8 positions match TRBD2. CDR1 and CDR2 (germline): MNHEY, SMNVEV (reference sequence). This CDR3 region has 15 residues. V shed 5 bases, J shed 1 base, and the junction held 7 bases outside the gene matches. The CDR3 DNA is TGTGCCAGCAGTCTCCAACTAGCGGTATCCTACGAGCAGTACTTC. Translation gives CASSLQLAVSYEQYF.

The chain is built from TRBV6-5 and TRBJ2-7; D is uncertain. In germline, CDR1 is MNHEY, CDR2 SVGAGI. Between the trimmed V and J ends, which lost 5 bases and 1 base, there was a span of 9 bases. The CDR3 is 13 amino acids. The CDR3 is CASSPGYSYEQYF. CDR3 DNA: TGTGCCAGCAGTCCCGGTTATTCCTACGAGCAGTACTTC.

The J gene is TRBJ2-3, the V gene TRBV28; TRBD2 agrees at 10 bases. The CDR3 runs to 18 residues. Germline CDR1 MDHEN, CDR2 SYDVKM. With 5 bases clipped from V and 0 bases from J, the junction kept 11 bases outside the gene matches. This CDR3 reads CASSPWASGSQSTDTQYF. CDR3 DNA sequence: TGTGCCAGCAGTCCTTGGGCTAGCGGGAGCCAAAGCACAGATACGCAGTATTTT.

CDR3 sequence: CASRPGRTGANSPLHF. The CDR3 nucleotides read TGTGCCAGCAGGCCCGGACGGACAGGGGCTAATTCACCCCTCCACTTT. The V gene is TRBV28, the J gene TRBJ1-6, with 9 nucleotides matching TRBD1. The CDR3 loop spans 16 amino acids. Germline V gene sequence: CDR1 MDHEN, CDR2 SYDVKM. The junction had 9 bases not matched to a gene; V was cut back by 6 bases and J by 6 bases.